Included here is one T cell receptor beta chain sequence, with context. As yet, its antigen is unknown. The CDR3 carries no conserved terminal phenylalanine or tryptophan, so it likely arises from a read error. A modified ARM-PCR protocol with three rounds of nested PCR amplified TCRbeta. TCRdb reprocessed the multiplex PCR reads via MiXCR and lists one record per CDR3 protein. The sample yields 75,000 to 95,000 distinct CDR3 sequences, 55% to 80% seen once. This entry is derived from a study of tumor and adjacent non-tumor tissue in lung cancer. Study results and caveats: Tumor tissue had significantly higher TCR diversity than normal lung.

This sample's RNA came from whole unsorted tissue. The sample was lung tumor tissue. This TCR derives from a woman aged 40 to 49 with non-small cell lung cancer.

The CDR3 here is CASSPGTMMNEQFC. For the CDR3, the DNA is TGCGCCAGCAGCCCCGGGACTATGATGAATGAGCAGTTCTGC. The V gene is TRBV5-1, the J gene TRBJ2-1; TRBD2 agrees at 7 bases. Germline V CDR1 and CDR2: SGHRS, YFSETQ. The junction had 8 bases not matched to a gene; V was cut back by 4 bases and J by 7 bases. The CDR3 totals 14 residues.